Below are 31 T cell receptor beta chains sequenced from a single sample in a study of blood T cells in healthy people across ages. The authors ran a second PCR of about 6 to 11 cycles using a sample-barcoded 5' primer and a J-beta primer mix. One entry per CDR3 protein results from TCRdb running MiXCR on the 5' RACE reads. This table has about 1.6 million distinct CDR3 sequences, about 32% appearing once. The sequencing input was blood. The receptors were sampled from a woman aged 25 to 39 in good health.

Comment on this clonotype: One end of the junction fails to match germline, which may point to a read error. The rearrangement joins TRBV5-1 to TRBJ1-6, with D tentatively TRBD1 (6 bases). The CDR3 spans 14 residues. The germline CDR1 and CDR2 sequences are SGHRS and YFSETQ. The CDR3 loop reads CASSPRGSNLPLHF. The CDR3 nucleotides are TGCGCCAGCAGCCCCAGGGGATCGAATTTACCCCTCCACTTT. The full variable domain, with the rest looked up from reference TRBV5-1 and TRBJ1-6, is KAGVTQTPRYLIKTRGQQVTLSCSPISGHRSVSWYQQTPGQGLQFLFEYFSETQRNKGNFPGRFSGRQFSNSRSEMNVSTLELGDSALYLCASSPRGSNLPLHFGNGTRLTVT.

The rearrangement uses TRBV4-2 and TRBJ1-5; D is unclear. This CDR3 is 16 amino acids long. Deletions cut 0 bases from V and 1 base from J, with 10 bases between. Per germline, CDR1 LGHNA and CDR2 YNFKEQ. CDR3 nucleotides: TGTGCCAGCAGCCAAGAAGTTGGCAGAAGCAATCAGCCCCAGCATTTT. Encoded protein: CASSQEVGRSNQPQHF.

The gene calls are TRBV27 and TRBJ2-7; D gene uncertain. Trimming left V 2 bases short and J 10 bases short, with 15 bases between. CDR1 is MNHEY, CDR2 SMNVEV, per germline (reference sequence). CDR3 length: 13 amino acids. CDR3 loop: CASSLPGQEAQYF. The CDR3 DNA reads TGTGCCAGCAGTTTACCCGGGCAAGAGGCCCAGTACTTC.

The J gene is TRBJ2-3, the V gene TRBV30, with D possibly called TRBD1 or TRBD2 (5 bases each). CDR3 length equals 14 residues. Germline values: CDR1 GTSNPN, CDR2 SVGIG (reference sequence). V shed 2 bases and J shed 1 base, with 10 bases lying between them. The CDR3 region has the DNA TGTGCCTGGAGTCCGACAGCGGGCACAGATACGCAGTATTTT. Its translation: CAWSPTAGTDTQYF.

The chain uses TRBV5-1 and TRBJ1-2; D unclear. The germline CDR1 and CDR2 sequences are SGHRS and YFSETQ. V lost 3 bases and J 8 bases, leaving 17 bases between the germline ends. This CDR3 contains 14 residues. The CDR3 DNA is TGCGCCAGCAGCTCTGATCAAGAGGCAGGAGGCTACACCTTC. The encoded protein is CASSSDQEAGGYTF.

This sequence joins TRBV27 and TRBJ1-2; 8 positions agree with TRBD1. Germline V lookup: CDR1 MNHEY, CDR2 SMNVEV (reference sequence). The CDR3 runs 13 residues. Unmatched junction bases numbered 5, after V lost 5 bases and J lost 6 bases. The CDR3: CASSRTGTHGYTF. CDR3 nucleotides: TGTGCCAGCAGTCGGACAGGGACCCATGGCTACACCTTC.

Details on this clonotype: This clone may be a read error of a much larger clone one base away. V and J are TRBV7-9 and TRBJ2-7; no clear D. The CDR3 has 12 amino acids. Germline CDR1 and CDR2: SEHNR and FQNEAQ (reference sequence). Trimming left V 6 bases short and J 3 bases short, with 9 bases between. The DNA of the CDR3 is TGTGCCAGCAGTGTACAGAACTACGAGCAGTACTTC. It encodes CASSVQNYEQYF.

The chain carries TRBV5-6 and TRBJ2-1; D remains ambiguous. Germline V lookup: CDR1 SGHDT, CDR2 YYEEEE. The ends were cut back, 6 bases at V and 3 bases at J, with 16 bases in the middle. The CDR3 is 15 residues long. The CDR3 bases are TGTGCCAGCAAATCCGGGTCAAGTAACTACAATGAGCAGTTCTTC. It specifies CASKSGSSNYNEQFF.

The chain uses TRBV18 and TRBJ1-1; 9 positions match TRBD1. The V gene end was trimmed by 3 bases and the J gene end by 3 bases; junction bases not matched to a gene: 8. Germline V gives CDR1 KGHSH, CDR2 LQKENI. This CDR3 comprises 16 residues. Written as DNA, the CDR3 is TGTGCCAGCTCACCCGGGACAGGGCGCTTGGACACTGAAGCTTTCTTT. This sequence encodes CASSPGTGRLDTEAFF. The variable domain in full, completed from reference TRBV18 and TRBJ1-1, reads NAGVMQNPRHLVRRRGQEARLRCSPMKGHSHVYWYRQLPEEGLKFMVYLQKENIIDESGMPKERFSAEFPKEGPSILRIQQVVRGDSAAYFCASSPGTGRLDTEAFFGQGTRLTVV.

Ten or more counts support this clonotype. The J gene is TRBJ1-2, the V gene TRBV5-1, with D unresolved. Trimming cost V 8 bases and J 3 bases, with 11 bases left between them. CDR1 and CDR2 (germline): SGHRS, YFSETQ. The CDR3 is 12 amino acids. The chain's CDR3 is CASSRSDYGYTF. The CDR3, as DNA: TGCGCCAGTTCGAGGTCGGACTATGGCTACACCTTC.

The J gene is TRBJ1-2, the V gene TRBV5-1, with 8 bases identical to TRBD1. V dropped 4 bases and J dropped 7; count of bases not matched to a gene: 15. The CDR3 has 16 amino acids. Germline assignment: CDR1 SGHRS and CDR2 YFSETQ. The CDR3 nucleotides read TGCGCCAGCAGCCCGGGCGACGCAGGGGGCGCGTCTGGCTACACCTTC. Residues: CASSPGDAGGASGYTF.

The rearrangement joins TRBV9 to TRBJ2-1; tentatively, D is TRBD2 (5 bases). The CDR3 runs 14 residues. Trimming removed 3 bases from V and 5 bases from J, with 12 bases in between. Germline CDR1 is SGDLS and CDR2 is YYNGEE. The CDR3 DNA follows: TGTGCCAGCAGCGGGACTGGCGGTCACAATGAGCAGTTCTTC. It encodes CASSGTGGHNEQFF.

This clonotype appeared a few times. This chain joins TRBV21-1 and TRBJ1-2. TRBV21-1 is designated a pseudogene. The CDR3 is 14 residues long. This CDR3 reads CATGGGRAVSGYTF. As DNA, the CDR3 is TGTGCCACAGGGGGGGGCAGGGCCGTGTCGGGCTACACCTTC.

This clonotype has a handful of counts. The genes are TRBV28 and TRBJ1-4, with 9 bases fitting TRBD1. The CDR3 length is 17 residues. The V and J ends lost 4 bases and 8 bases, in that order; junction bases with no gene match: 14. Germline loops: CDR1 MDHEN, CDR2 SYDVKM. CDR3 coding DNA: TGTGCCAGCAGTTCAAAGGATTTGACAGGGGGAGGCGAAAAACTGTTTTTT. Protein: CASSSKDLTGGGEKLFF.

This sequence joins TRBV11-1 and TRBJ2-1, with 12 bases fitting TRBD2. The J segment lost 7 bases and the V segment lost 1 base, leaving 8 bases of the junction unmatched. The CDR3 is 17 amino acids. Germline V gene lookup returns CDR1 SGHAT and CDR2 FQDESV (reference sequence). The CDR3: CASSLEGLAGGWNEQFF. In nucleotides, the CDR3 is TGTGCCAGCAGCTTAGAAGGTCTAGCGGGAGGGTGGAATGAGCAGTTCTTC.

In regard to this clonotype: Because the CDR3 is missing its conserved closing phenylalanine or tryptophan, this is likely a read error. The chain recombines TRBV20-1 with TRBJ2-1; D perhaps matches TRBD2 (7 bases). Germline V gives CDR1 DFQATT, CDR2 SNEGSKA (reference sequence). Trimming removed 3 bases from V and 7 bases from J, with 19 bases in between. This CDR3 has 15 residues. The DNA for the CDR3 is TGCAGTGCTAGTACTTTACGGGGGGCAGGGAATGAGCAGTTCGTC. This sequence encodes CSASTLRGAGNEQFV.

A single count supports this clonotype. J is TRBJ2-5 and V is TRBV9, with TRBD2 identical over 7 bases. The CDR3 totals 16 residues. V lost 0 bases to trimming and J lost 5 bases; unmatched junction nucleotides: 10. The V gene's germline CDR1 is SGDLS and CDR2 YYNGEE. The CDR3 reads CASSVGMRWEGETQYF. In DNA form, the CDR3 reads TGTGCCAGCAGCGTAGGAATGCGGTGGGAGGGGGAGACCCAGTACTTC.

The chain has TRBV3-1 and TRBJ2-1; D unresolved. V was trimmed by 0 bases and J by 6 bases, leaving 15 bases between them. Germline V lookup: CDR1 LGHDT, CDR2 YNNKEL (reference sequence). The CDR3 totals 16 residues. The CDR3 bases are TGTGCCAGCAGCCAAGATCGTCGGCCTTATTCCAATGAGCAGTTCTTC. Its protein product is CASSQDRRPYSNEQFF.

V gene TRBV5-6 combines with J gene TRBJ2-7; possibly TRBD1 for D (5 bases). Between the trimmed V and J ends, which lost 0 bases and 2 bases, there was a span of 9 bases. There are 14 residues in the CDR3. CDR1 and CDR2 from the germline V gene are SGHDT and YYEEEE. CDR3 region: CASSLGSRAYEQYF. CDR3 coding DNA: TGTGCCAGCAGCTTGGGTTCCAGGGCCTACGAGCAGTACTTC.

This clonotype appeared a few times. This chain joins TRBV12-3 or TRBV12-4 and TRBJ2-3, with D unresolved. The CDR3 has 15 amino acids. V was shortened by 1 base and J by 2 bases, with 10 bases between the two germline ends. In DNA, the CDR3 is TGTGCCAGCAGTTTAGGGGTAGGAGACACAGATACGCAGTATTTT. Its translation is CASSLGVGDTDTQYF.

This clonotype showed up just once. The CDR3 DNA reads TGCGCCAGCAGCTTACCGGGACGGGGTCCCTACAATGAGCAGTTCTTC. This sequence encodes CASSLPGRGPYNEQFF. The rearrangement uses TRBV5-1 and TRBJ2-1; D may correspond to TRBD1 or TRBD2 (5 bases each). The CDR3 has 16 residues. Germline assignment: CDR1 SGHRS and CDR2 YFSETQ. Trimming left V 2 bases short and J 2 bases short, with 14 bases between.

Ten or more counts support this clonotype. The chain couples TRBV3-1 to TRBJ2-7; TRBD1 matches 10 bases. The ends lost 1 base at V and 2 bases at J; junction bases unmatched: 2. This CDR3 is built from 15 residues. The germline CDR1 and CDR2 sequences are LGHDT and YNNKEL (reference sequence). The CDR3 nucleotides read TGTGCCAGCAGCCAAGTCGGACAGGGGGCCTACGAGCAGTACTTC. Translation: CASSQVGQGAYEQYF.

V gene TRBV7-3 combines with J gene TRBJ2-7; a possible D gene is TRBD1 (6 bases). The CDR3 has 14 amino acids. Germline V CDR1 and CDR2: SGHTA, FQGTGA. Deletions cut 5 bases from V and 7 bases from J, with 18 bases between. The CDR3: CASSLEGHVIEQYF. Here the CDR3 DNA reads TGTGCCAGCAGCCTCGAGGGACATGTTATAGAGCAGTACTTC.

This chain's CDR3 is CASSQKQGNYGYTF. The CDR3 nucleotides read TGTGCCAGCAGCCAAAAACAGGGGAACTATGGCTACACCTTC. The chain carries TRBV14 and TRBJ1-2, with 7 bases aligning to TRBD1. J lost 2 bases, V lost 2 bases, and 2 bases had no gene match. The V gene's germline CDR1 is SGHDN and CDR2 FVKESK. The CDR3 has 14 amino acids.

This chain uses TRBV18 with TRBJ2-7, with TRBD1 matching 8 bases. Trimming at V came to 6 bases and at J to 2 bases, leaving 12 bases not matched to a gene. The CDR3 sequence is 16 residues long. Germline V gives CDR1 KGHSH, CDR2 LQKENI. The DNA for the CDR3 is TGTGCCAGCTCTAAGATGGGGGACAGGACCCCCTACGAGCAGTACTTC. The encoded protein is CASSKMGDRTPYEQYF. The whole variable domain, filled in from reference TRBV18 and TRBJ2-7, reads NAGVMQNPRHLVRRRGQEARLRCSPMKGHSHVYWYRQLPEEGLKFMVYLQKENIIDESGMPKERFSAEFPKEGPSILRIQQVVRGDSAAYFCASSKMGDRTPYEQYFGPGTRLTVT.

The chain has TRBV20-1 and TRBJ1-1; 7 bases agree with TRBD1. The germline gives CDR1 DFQATT, CDR2 SNEGSKA (reference sequence). The CDR3 has 13 amino acids. Trimming cost V 6 bases and J 6 bases; bases outside gene matches: 10. The CDR3 nucleotides are TGCAGTGCCCGACAGGGTCAGTTCTCTGAAGCTTTCTTT. This encodes CSARQGQFSEAFF.

The V gene is TRBV9, the J gene TRBJ2-1; D is unresolved. Trimming cost V 4 bases and J 0 bases, with 17 bases left between them. The V gene's germline CDR1 is SGDLS and CDR2 YYNGEE. The CDR3 consists of 17 residues. CDR3: CASSLESGMSSYNEQFF. DNA of the CDR3: TGTGCCAGCAGCCTTGAATCGGGTATGAGCTCCTACAATGAGCAGTTCTTC.

V is TRBV2 and J is TRBJ1-2, with D possibly being TRBD1 (5 bases). The ends were cut back, 6 bases at V and 2 bases at J, with 16 bases in the middle. The CDR3 length is 15 residues. Per the germline V gene, CDR1 is SNHLY and CDR2 is FYNNEI. The CDR3 region is CASRTTAKSNYGYTF. The DNA for the CDR3 is TGTGCCAGCAGGACGACAGCCAAGTCAAACTATGGCTACACCTTC.

This clonotype was observed once. The chain is built from TRBV24-1 and TRBJ2-1; possibly TRBD1 or TRBD2 for D (5 bases each). Germline V gives CDR1 KGHDR, CDR2 SFDVKD. The CDR3 is 15 amino acids. V lost 7 bases, J lost 5 bases, and 17 bases lay in between. DNA of the CDR3: TGTGCCACCAGCAGCCGGGACCAATTAAACAATGAGCAGTTCTTC. It encodes CATSSRDQLNNEQFF.

The table lists this clonotype with many counts. The chain recombines TRBV4-1 with TRBJ2-3, with D perhaps TRBD2 (5 bases). Germline V lookup: CDR1 MGHRA, CDR2 YSYEKL. V was trimmed by 4 bases and J by 3 bases, leaving 14 bases between them. The CDR3 is 15 residues long. The CDR3 nucleotides read TGCGCCAGCAGCCTGAAGGAGACTATTACAGATACGCAGTATTTT. It is translated as CASSLKETITDTQYF.

This clonotype was picked up a small number of times. The rearrangement uses TRBV5-1 and TRBJ2-1, with D possibly TRBD2 on 7 matching bases. The CDR3 has 17 residues. Germline lookup yields CDR1 SGHRS and CDR2 YFSETQ. V lost 3 bases, J lost 0 bases, and 16 bases lay in between. The CDR3 nucleotides are TGCGCCAGCAGCTCGGGGGGCGGTTCGAGCTCCTACAATGAGCAGTTCTTC. Protein product: CASSSGGGSSSYNEQFF.